This is a list of T cell receptor beta chains from one sample in a study of CD8+CD57+ T cells in acquired aplastic anemia. Via MiXCR, TCRdb re-called the reads, giving one row per CDR3 protein. Here the sample spans some 150,000 distinct CDR3 sequences, around 41% being singletons. The sample was sorted CD4+, CD8+, or CD8+CD57+ T cells (not recorded which) from PBMCs. The source is a human donor in good health, serving as a control. Each CDR3 is given with its conserved first and last residue. The D gene is left open where the match is weak. Clone size is given for some rows only: seen once, a few or many times, or a class if the clone is expanded.

D	size	V	length	J	CDR3	DNA
TRBD1	many	TRBV24-1	16	TRBJ2-2	CATRDTGTGGAGELFF	TGTGCCACCAGAGACACCGGGACAGGGGGAGCCGGGGAGCTGTTTTTT
TRBD1	many	TRBV6-5	18	TRBJ1-6	CASSYSIGSGQGSSPLHF	TGTGCCAGCAGTTACTCGATCGGTTCCGGACAGGGTAGTTCACCCCTCCACTTT
-	many	TRBV7-9	13	TRBJ1-1	CASSSRQGTEAFF	TGTGCCAGCAGCTCCCGGCAGGGCACTGAAGCTTTCTTT
-	-	TRBV6-1	13	TRBJ2-3	CASSRSTGNEQYF	TGTGCCAGCAGTCGATCGACAGGCAATGAGCAGTATTTT
TRBD2	many	TRBV10-1	18	TRBJ2-1	CASSESHHSGSWFDEQFF	TGCGCCAGCAGTGAGTCCCACCATAGCGGGAGTTGGTTTGATGAGCAGTTCTTC
-	-	TRBV7-6	14	TRBJ1-2	CASSSELTGAGDTF	TGTGCCAGCAGCTCGGAGTTAACAGGAGCTGGGGACACCTTC
TRBD1	-	TRBV5-1	15	TRBJ2-5	CTSSLGQGSEETQYF	TGCACCAGCAGCCTGGGACAGGGGAGTGAAGAGACCCAGTACTTC
-	many	TRBV19	17	TRBJ1-4	CASSIGGWVATNEKLFF	TGTGCCAGTAGTATAGGTGGTTGGGTCGCAACTAATGAAAAACTGTTTTTT
TRBD2	-	TRBV2	14	TRBJ2-5	CASRPTSGGETQYF	TGTGCCAGCAGGCCGACTAGCGGCGGCGAGACCCAGTACTTC
TRBD1	-	TRBV20-1	17	TRBJ1-2	CSARAPTSRGIDYGYTF	TGCAGTGCTAGAGCTCCTACATCCAGGGGGATCGACTATGGCTACACCTTC
-	-	TRBV2	14	TRBJ2-1	CASRNLVGHNEQFF	TGTGCCAGCAGAAACCTAGTGGGGCACAATGAGCAGTTCTTC
TRBD2	many	TRBV20-1	14	TRBJ2-1	CSASLAGGDNEQFF	TGCAGTGCTAGCCTAGCGGGAGGAGATAATGAGCAGTTCTTC
-	many	TRBV3-1	17	TRBJ1-6	CASSQAYNAGANSPLHF	TGTGCCAGCAGCCAAGCTTATAACGCAGGGGCTAATTCACCCCTCCACTTT
TRBD2	many	TRBV29-1	14	TRBJ2-1	CSVSKRGVGNEQFF	TGCAGCGTTAGTAAGCGGGGGGTCGGCAATGAGCAGTTCTTC
-	-	TRBV19	15	TRBJ2-3	CASSPEVGLTDTQYF	TGTGCCAGTAGTCCCGAGGTGGGTCTCACAGATACGCAGTATTTT
TRBD1	many	TRBV4-1	16	TRBJ1-6	CASSQDRGTDNSPLHF	TGCGCCAGCAGCCAAGATCGCGGGACAGATAATTCACCCCTCCACTTT
TRBD2	many	TRBV12-3/TRBV12-4	14	TRBJ2-3	CASSSSGGFDTQYF	TGTGCCAGCAGTTCCAGCGGGGGTTTCGATACGCAGTATTTT
TRBD1	many	TRBV25-1	14	TRBJ1-2	CASRGQGDLYGYTF	TGTGCCAGCAGAGGACAGGGGGACCTCTATGGCTACACCTTC